Detailed here is one T cell receptor beta chain. The CDR3 is 16 amino acids. From germline, CDR1 is MNHEY and CDR2 SVGAGI. V lost 1 base, J lost 0 bases, and 12 bases lay in between. Sequencing was performed with immunoSEQ multiplex PCR; in TCRdb, only in-frame clones are kept and a portion is missing. The repertoire holds around 140,000 clones, around nine tenths seen once, with more than 2% in the top ten. This entry is derived from a study of blood T cell repertoires in COVID-19. Looking at the study overall: Whether acute or convalescent, the COVID-19 samples came from the United States, Italy and Spain. The analysed material was cDNA or gDNA that came from T cells, B-cell-depleted T cells, or PBMCs.

The receptor was isolated from a man aged 65-85 years with active COVID-19. The V and J genes are TRBV6-5 and TRBJ1-2; a possible D gene is TRBD1 (6 bases). Material for sequencing was peripheral blood. CDR3 in DNA: TGTGCCAGCAGTTACTTGTCACAGGGACCTAACTATGGCTACACCTTC. The encoded protein is CASSYLSQGPNYGYTF.